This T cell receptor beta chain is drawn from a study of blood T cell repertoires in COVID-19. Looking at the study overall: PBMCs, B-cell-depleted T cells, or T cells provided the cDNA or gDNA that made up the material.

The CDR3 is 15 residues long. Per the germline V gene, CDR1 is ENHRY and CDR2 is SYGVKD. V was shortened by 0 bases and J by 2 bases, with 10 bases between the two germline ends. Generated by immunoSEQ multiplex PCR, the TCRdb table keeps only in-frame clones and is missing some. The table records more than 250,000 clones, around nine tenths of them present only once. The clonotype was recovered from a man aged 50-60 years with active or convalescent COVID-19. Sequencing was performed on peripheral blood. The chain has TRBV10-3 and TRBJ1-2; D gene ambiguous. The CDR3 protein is CAISESNSPNYGYTF. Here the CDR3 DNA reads TGTGCCATCAGTGAGTCGAACAGTCCGAACTATGGCTACACCTTC.